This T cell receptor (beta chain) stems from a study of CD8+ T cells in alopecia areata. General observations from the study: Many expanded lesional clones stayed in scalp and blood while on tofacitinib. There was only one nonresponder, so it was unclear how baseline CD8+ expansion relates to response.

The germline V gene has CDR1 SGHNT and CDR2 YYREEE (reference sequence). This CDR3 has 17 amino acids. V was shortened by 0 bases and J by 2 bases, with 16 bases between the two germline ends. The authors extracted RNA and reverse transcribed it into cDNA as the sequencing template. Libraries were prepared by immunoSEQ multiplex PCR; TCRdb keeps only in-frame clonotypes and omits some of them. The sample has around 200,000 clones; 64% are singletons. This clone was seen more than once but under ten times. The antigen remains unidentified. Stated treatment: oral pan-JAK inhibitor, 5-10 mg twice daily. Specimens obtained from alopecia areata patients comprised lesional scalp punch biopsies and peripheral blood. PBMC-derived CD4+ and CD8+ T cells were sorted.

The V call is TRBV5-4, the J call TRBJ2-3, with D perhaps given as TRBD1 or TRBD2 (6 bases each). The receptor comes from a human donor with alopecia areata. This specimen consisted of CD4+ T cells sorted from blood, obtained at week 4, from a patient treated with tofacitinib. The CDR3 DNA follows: TGTGCCAGCAGCTTGGGACTAAACGGGGGCCTCACAGATACGCAGTATTTT. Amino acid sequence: CASSLGLNGGLTDTQYF.